These 14 T cell receptor beta chains came from one sample sequenced in a study of beta chain features in type 1 diabetes. Expressed TCRB transcripts were sequenced because the entire RNA isolate underwent reverse transcription. The assay was immunoSEQ multiplex PCR, and TCRdb's table has in-frame clones only and misses some. This sample carries roughly 500,000 clones, 10% to 12% of them seen once, and the ten largest clones take approximately 0.045%. Sequenced material: naive CD4+ T cells from blood. The receptors were sampled from a woman under 30 in good health.

This clone was detected a few times. The sample contains more than one DNA sequence encoding this CDR3. In nucleotides, the CDR3 is TGTGCCAGCAGCCAAGAAGGGACAGGAAGAGATACGCAGTATTTT. Its protein is CASSQEGTGRDTQYF. The J gene is TRBJ2-3, the V gene TRBV4-2; 8 bases are a match to TRBD1. V dropped 0 bases and J dropped 5; count of bases not matched to a gene: 4. The V gene's germline CDR1 is LGHNA and CDR2 YNFKEQ. The CDR3 length is 15 residues.

The chain employs TRBV18 and TRBJ1-5; D is unresolved. Per the germline V gene, CDR1 is KGHSH and CDR2 is LQKENI. Trimming shortened V by 2 bases and J by 3 bases, and 8 bases separated the two germline ends. This CDR3 is built from 14 residues. The CDR3 nucleotides read TGTGCCAGCTCACCATCCCAGAACAATCAGCCCCAGCATTTT. It codes for CASSPSQNNQPQHF.

The chain is built from TRBV29-1 and TRBJ2-7, with D unclear. Germline lookup yields CDR1 SQVTM and CDR2 ANQGSEA. CDR3 size: 13 residues. Between the trimmed V and J ends, which lost 4 bases and 7 bases, there was a span of 17 bases. CDR3 in amino acids: CSVVLARRFEQYF. Written as DNA, the CDR3 is TGCAGCGTTGTTCTTGCTCGTCGGTTTGAGCAGTACTTC.

This clone was observed a handful of times. V usage is TRBV5-6 and J usage is TRBJ2-5; 15 bases map to TRBD2. Trimming cost V 4 bases and J 2 bases; bases outside gene matches: 6. Germline V gives CDR1 SGHDT, CDR2 YYEEEE. The CDR3 extends over 17 amino acids. The CDR3 region is CASSDGTSGGIQETQYF. The CDR3 coding sequence is TGTGCCAGCAGCGACGGGACTAGCGGGGGGATACAAGAGACCCAGTACTTC.

The rearrangement joins TRBV29-1 to TRBJ2-2, with TRBD1 identical over 8 bases. The V gene's germline CDR1 is SQVTM and CDR2 ANQGSEA. The CDR3 contains 16 residues. V was pared by 7 bases and J by 5 bases, with 15 bases of the junction left unmatched. This CDR3 reads CSAMDRVTWGTGELFF. CDR3 bases: TGCAGCGCCATGGACAGGGTCACATGGGGTACCGGGGAGCTGTTTTTT.

V gene TRBV6-1 combines with J gene TRBJ2-3; 7 bases agree with TRBD2. Germline CDR1 reads MNHNS; CDR2 reads SASEGT. The V and J ends lost 7 bases and 4 bases, in that order; junction bases with no gene match: 8. CDR3 length: 14 residues. The CDR3 DNA sequence: TGTGCCAGCAAGGGAGGGAGTATCGCAGATACGCAGTATTTT. Its protein product is CASKGGSIADTQYF.

For this clone: With a much larger clone just one base away, this may be a read error. The gene calls are TRBV25-1 and TRBJ2-4; D possibly corresponds to TRBD2 (6 bases). From germline, CDR1 is MGHDK and CDR2 SYGVNS. V was clipped by 3 bases and J by 10 bases, with 13 bases between them. This CDR3 spans 13 amino acids. The CDR3 coding sequence is TGTGCCAGCAGTGAGTTTAGGGGAGGAATTCAGTACTTC. It encodes CASSEFRGGIQYF.

This clone was seen only a few times. This rearrangement joins TRBV28 to TRBJ2-3, with D unclear. The CDR3 extends over 15 amino acids. From germline, CDR1 is MDHEN and CDR2 SYDVKM. Trimming left V 7 bases short and J 3 bases short, with 17 bases between. The CDR3 region is CASNYNGKRTDTQYF. The CDR3 coding sequence is TGTGCCAGCAATTATAATGGGAAGAGGACAGATACGCAGTATTTT.

The chain recombines TRBV27 with TRBJ1-4, with D maybe TRBD1 (6 bases). The CDR3 is 14 amino acids. The germline V and J ends were trimmed by 5 bases and 6 bases, with 13 bases remaining between them. CDR1 and CDR2 (germline): MNHEY, SMNVEV (reference sequence). The CDR3 sequence is CASSDTGSHEKLFF. The DNA for the CDR3 is TGTGCCAGCAGTGATACAGGGAGTCATGAAAAACTGTTTTTT.

The J gene is TRBJ1-5, the V gene TRBV4-3; D gene uncertain. This CDR3 is 17 amino acids long. Germline values: CDR1 LGHNA, CDR2 YSLEER. V was trimmed by 0 bases and J by 3 bases, leaving 15 bases between them. CDR3 DNA sequence: TGCGCCAGCAGCCAAGAGATCGTGAGGCAGGTCAATCAGCCCCAGCATTTT. It codes for CASSQEIVRQVNQPQHF.

This clone showed up just a few times. This chain uses TRBV4-1 with TRBJ2-1, with D perhaps matching TRBD2 (5 bases). Germline assignment: CDR1 MGHRA and CDR2 YSYEKL. V was cut by 2 bases and J by 8 bases, with 13 bases left in between. The CDR3 extends over 14 amino acids. The CDR3 spells CASSQPTRTYEQFF. CDR3 nucleotides: TGCGCCAGCAGCCAACCTACTAGAACATATGAGCAGTTCTTC.

The chain carries TRBV6-5 and TRBJ1-5; 8 positions agree with TRBD1. Unmatched junction bases numbered 5, after V lost 5 bases and J lost 2 bases. This CDR3 has 15 amino acids. The germline V gene encodes CDR1 MNHEY and CDR2 SVGAGI. This chain's CDR3 is CASSPGGSGNQPQHF. The CDR3 coding sequence is TGTGCCAGCAGTCCAGGGGGCTCGGGCAATCAGCCCCAGCATTTT.

The J gene is TRBJ2-5, the V gene TRBV7-9; maybe TRBD1 (5 bases). Trimming stripped 3 bases from V and 4 bases from J, with 12 bases between. CDR1 and CDR2 from the germline V gene are SEHNR and FQNEAQ (reference sequence). CDR3 size: 14 residues. The CDR3: CASSLPGLGETQYF. As DNA, the CDR3 is TGTGCCAGCAGCTTGCCAGGGTTGGGAGAGACCCAGTACTTC.

This clone was seen only a few times. The chain recombines TRBV7-2 with TRBJ2-5; no clear D gene. The CDR3 is 13 residues long. Trimming pared 1 base from V and 7 bases from J, leaving 10 bases between. Germline CDR1 SGHTA, CDR2 FQGNSA. The CDR3 DNA follows: TGTGCCAGCAGCTTAGAAGCACCGAGGACCCAGTACTTC. As protein: CASSLEAPRTQYF. The full variable domain, rest sourced from reference TRBV7-2 and TRBJ2-5, is GAGVSQSPSNKVTEKGKDVELRCDPISGHTALYWYRQSLGQGLEFLIYFQGNSAPDKSGLPSDRFSAERTGGSVSTLTIQRTQQEDSAVYLCASSLEAPRTQYFGPGTRLLVL.